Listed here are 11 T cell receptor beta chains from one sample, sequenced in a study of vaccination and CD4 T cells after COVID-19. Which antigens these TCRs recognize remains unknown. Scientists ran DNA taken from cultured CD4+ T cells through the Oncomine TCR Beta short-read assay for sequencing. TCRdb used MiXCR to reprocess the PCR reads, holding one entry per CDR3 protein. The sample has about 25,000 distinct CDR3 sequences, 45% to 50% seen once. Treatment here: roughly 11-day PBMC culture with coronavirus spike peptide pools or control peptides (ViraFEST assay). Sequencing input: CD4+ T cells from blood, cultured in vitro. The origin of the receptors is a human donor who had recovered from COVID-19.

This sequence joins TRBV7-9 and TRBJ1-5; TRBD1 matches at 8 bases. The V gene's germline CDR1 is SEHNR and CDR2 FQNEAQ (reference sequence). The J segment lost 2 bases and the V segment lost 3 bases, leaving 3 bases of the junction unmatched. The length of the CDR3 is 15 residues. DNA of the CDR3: TGTGCCAGCAGCTTTCAGGGGGCCGGCAATCAGCCCCAGCATTTT. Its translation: CASSFQGAGNQPQHF.

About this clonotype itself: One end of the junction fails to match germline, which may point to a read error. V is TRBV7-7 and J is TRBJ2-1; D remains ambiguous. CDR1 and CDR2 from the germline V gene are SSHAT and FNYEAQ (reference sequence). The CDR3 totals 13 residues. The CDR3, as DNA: TGTGCTAGCAGCTTAGACCGAGGTAGGGAGCAGTTCTTC. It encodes CASSLDRGREQFF.

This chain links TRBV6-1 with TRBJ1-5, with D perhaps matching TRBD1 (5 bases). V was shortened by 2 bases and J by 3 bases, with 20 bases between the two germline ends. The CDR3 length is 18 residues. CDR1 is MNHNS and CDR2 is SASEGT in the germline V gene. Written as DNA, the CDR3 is TGTGCCAGCAGTGAATTCGTAGGGGCTGGGACTTCCAATCAGCCCCAGCATTTT. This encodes CASSEFVGAGTSNQPQHF.

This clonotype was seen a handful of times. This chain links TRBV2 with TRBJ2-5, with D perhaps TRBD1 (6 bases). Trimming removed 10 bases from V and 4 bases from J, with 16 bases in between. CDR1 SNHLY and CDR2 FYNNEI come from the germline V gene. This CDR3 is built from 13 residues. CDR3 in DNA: TGTGCCACATCATATACAGGGCTAGAGACCCAGTACTTC. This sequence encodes CATSYTGLETQYF.

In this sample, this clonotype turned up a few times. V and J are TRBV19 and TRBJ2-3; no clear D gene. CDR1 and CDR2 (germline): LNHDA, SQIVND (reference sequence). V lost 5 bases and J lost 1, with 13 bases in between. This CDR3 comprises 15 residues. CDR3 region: CASSWTSSGTDTQYF. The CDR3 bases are TGTGCCAGTAGTTGGACCTCTTCGGGCACAGATACGCAGTATTTT. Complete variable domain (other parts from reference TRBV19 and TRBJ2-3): DGGITQSPKYLFRKEGQNVTLSCEQNLNHDAMYWYRQDPGQGLRLIYYSQIVNDFQKGDIAEGYSVSREKKESFPLTVTSAQKNPTAFYLCASSWTSSGTDTQYFGPGTRLTVL.

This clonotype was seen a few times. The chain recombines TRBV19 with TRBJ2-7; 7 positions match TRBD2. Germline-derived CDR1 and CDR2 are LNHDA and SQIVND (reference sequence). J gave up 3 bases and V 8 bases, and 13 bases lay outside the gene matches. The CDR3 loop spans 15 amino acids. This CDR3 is CASSLRAGDHYEQYF. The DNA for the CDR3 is TGTGCCAGTTCCCTGAGGGCGGGGGACCACTACGAGCAGTACTTC. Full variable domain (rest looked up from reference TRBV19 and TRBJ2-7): DGGITQSPKYLFRKEGQNVTLSCEQNLNHDAMYWYRQDPGQGLRLIYYSQIVNDFQKGDIAEGYSVSREKKESFPLTVTSAQKNPTAFYLCASSLRAGDHYEQYFGPGTRLTVT.

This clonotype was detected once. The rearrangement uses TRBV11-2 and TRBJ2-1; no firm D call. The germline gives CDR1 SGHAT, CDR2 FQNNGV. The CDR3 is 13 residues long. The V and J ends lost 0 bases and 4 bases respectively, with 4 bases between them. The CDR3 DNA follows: TGTGCCAGCAGCTTAGACCGTTACAATGAGCAGTTCTTC. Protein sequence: CASSLDRYNEQFF.

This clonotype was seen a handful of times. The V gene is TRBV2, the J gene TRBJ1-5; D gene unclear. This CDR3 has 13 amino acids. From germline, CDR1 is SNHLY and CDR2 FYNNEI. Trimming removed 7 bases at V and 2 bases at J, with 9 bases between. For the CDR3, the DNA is TGTGCCAGCAAAGGGAGAGGCAATCAGCCCCAGCATTTT. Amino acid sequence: CASKGRGNQPQHF.

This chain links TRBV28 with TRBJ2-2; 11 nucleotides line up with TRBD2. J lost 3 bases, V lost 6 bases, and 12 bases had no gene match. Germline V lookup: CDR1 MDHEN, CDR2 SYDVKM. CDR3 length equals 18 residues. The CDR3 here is CASRGTSGRPYHTGELFF. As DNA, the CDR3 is TGTGCCAGCAGAGGGACTAGCGGCCGACCGTACCACACCGGGGAGCTGTTTTTT.

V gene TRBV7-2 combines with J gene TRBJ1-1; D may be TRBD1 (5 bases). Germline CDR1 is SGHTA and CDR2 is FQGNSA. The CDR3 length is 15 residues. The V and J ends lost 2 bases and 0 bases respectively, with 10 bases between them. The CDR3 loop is CASSLQEGMNTEAFF. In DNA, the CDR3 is TGTGCCAGCAGCTTACAGGAGGGGATGAACACTGAAGCTTTCTTT. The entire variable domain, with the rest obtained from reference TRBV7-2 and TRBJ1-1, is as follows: GAGVSQSPSNKVTEKGKDVELRCDPISGHTALYWYRQSLGQGLEFLIYFQGNSAPDKSGLPSDRFSAERTGGSVSTLTIQRTQQEDSAVYLCASSLQEGMNTEAFFGQGTRLTVV.

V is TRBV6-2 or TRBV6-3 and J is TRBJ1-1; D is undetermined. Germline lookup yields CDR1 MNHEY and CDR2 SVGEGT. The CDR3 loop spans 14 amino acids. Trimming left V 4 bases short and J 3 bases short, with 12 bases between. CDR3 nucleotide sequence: TGTGCCAGCAGTTCCGGGGTTAGCTACACTGAAGCTTTCTTT. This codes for CASSSGVSYTEAFF.